Below are 6 T cell receptor beta chains sequenced from a single sample in a study of T-cell memory formation after mild COVID-19. TCRdb recomputed calls from the 5' RACE reads with MiXCR, one row per CDR3 protein. The data show about 140,000 distinct CDR3 sequences, about 14% seen once. The sequencing input was PBMCs or a T cell subset sorted from them (not recorded which). The receptor source for this set is an adult woman who had mild COVID-19 (a few samples of this study predate the infection). Cell type and time point are not known.

The rearrangement joins TRBV15 to TRBJ1-2; D is undetermined. Per the germline V gene, CDR1 is LNHNV and CDR2 is YYDKDF (reference sequence). CDR3 length: 14 amino acids. The V end was cut by 0 bases, the J end by 2 bases, with 7 bases between. DNA of the CDR3: TGTGCCACCAGCAGAGAAGGCAGGAACTATGGCTACACCTTC. Translation: CATSREGRNYGYTF. Using reference TRBV15 and TRBJ1-2 for the parts outside the CDR3, the full variable domain is DAMVIQNPRYQVTQFGKPVTLSCSQTLNHNVMYWYQQKSSQAPKLLFHYYDKDFNNEADTPDNFQSRRPNTSFCFLDIRSPGLGDTAMYLCATSREGRNYGYTFGSGTRLTVV.

This clonotype has more than one count but fewer than ten. CDR3 amino acids: CSARDVVLRTTNTGELFF. CDR3 coding DNA: TGCAGTGCTAGAGATGTTGTGTTGAGAACTACGAACACCGGGGAGCTGTTTTTT. The V and J genes are TRBV20-1 and TRBJ2-2; D is unresolved. Germline V gene lookup returns CDR1 DFQATT and CDR2 SNEGSKA (reference sequence). The V end was cut by 0 bases, the J end by 0 bases, with 17 bases between. This CDR3 has 18 residues.

This clonotype was detected ten times or more. The J gene is TRBJ2-7, the V gene TRBV7-9; the D is unclear. Per the germline V gene, CDR1 is SEHNR and CDR2 is FQNEAQ (reference sequence). V was trimmed by 0 bases and J by 6 bases, leaving 6 bases between them. This CDR3 region has 12 residues. In nucleotides, the CDR3 is TGTGCCAGCAGCTTAGCCGTTGGCGAGCAGTACTTC. This gives the protein CASSLAVGEQYF.

The genes are TRBV4-1 and TRBJ2-3; D not resolved. Trimming removed 1 base at V and 4 bases at J, with 6 bases between. CDR3 length: 13 residues. CDR1 and CDR2 from the germline V gene are MGHRA and YSYEKL. CDR3: CASSQGTADTQYF. CDR3 coding DNA: TGCGCCAGCAGCCAAGGCACGGCAGATACGCAGTATTTT.

This chain connects TRBV10-3 to TRBJ1-1; D remains ambiguous. The germline CDR1 and CDR2 sequences are ENHRY and SYGVKD. The germline V and J ends were trimmed by 2 bases and 7 bases, with 11 bases remaining between them. The CDR3 loop spans 13 amino acids. The CDR3 bases are TGTGCCATCAGTGAGGAGAACGGGATTGAAGCTTTCTTT. Amino acid sequence: CAISEENGIEAFF.

V is TRBV19 and J is TRBJ2-1; TRBD1 aligns across 7 bases. V lost 5 bases, J lost 4 bases, and 8 bases stayed unmatched. The CDR3 sequence is 15 residues long. CDR1 and CDR2 from the germline V gene are LNHDA and SQIVND (reference sequence). CDR3 in DNA: TGTGCCAGTAGTCCTTACAGGGGAGATTACAATGAGCAGTTCTTC. Residues: CASSPYRGDYNEQFF.